Included here is one T cell receptor beta chain sequence, with context. The antigen remains unidentified. Using immunoSEQ multiplex PCR, the repertoire was profiled, and TCRdb retains in-frame clones only, with some absent. The table has roughly 31,000 clones, roughly 87% seen once; the top ten hold approximately 2.4%. This entry comes from a study of PD-1 blockade in classical Hodgkin lymphoma. This CDR3 has 19 residues. J was trimmed by 7 bases and V by 5 bases; bases with no gene match: 17. CDR1 is LGHNA and CDR2 is YSLEER in the germline V gene. Regarding the study as a whole: Nivolumab initiation under 1 year post-ASCT meant exclusion. Reports indicated that newly diagnosed patients had lower baseline TCR diversity than healthy donors did.

Following autologous stem cell transplantation, relapse occurred in every patient, and exposure to brentuximab vedotin varied. Researchers report purifying CD4+ T cells from thawed PBMCs by magnetic negative selection. The chain recombines TRBV4-3 with TRBJ2-1; 13 positions match TRBD2. This TCR was sampled from a human donor with classical Hodgkin lymphoma. The sample consisted of CD4+ T cells from blood, taken at baseline. CDR3 protein: CASSTRLAGGHWRENEQFF. The DNA of the CDR3 is TGCGCCAGCAGCACGCGACTAGCGGGAGGCCACTGGAGGGAGAATGAGCAGTTCTTC.